The T cell receptor beta chain described here comes from a study of shared clonotypes between healthy human individuals. Study results and limitations: Around 5% was the fraction of naive CD4 clonotypes found shared across a few donors.

The repertoire was sequenced with immunoSEQ multiplex PCR; TCRdb's copy has only in-frame clones and lacks some. The profile shows around 2,000,000 clones, around 96% of them singletons. In germline, CDR1 is SNHLY, CDR2 FYNNEI. V was pared by 0 bases and J by 0 bases, with 12 bases of the junction left unmatched. The CDR3 spans 19 residues. Concerning this clone itself: The antigen remains unidentified.

Positively selected for CCR7, the CD45RO-negative cells used as naive CD8 cells excluded terminally differentiated effector memory CD45RA+ cells. J is TRBJ1-1 and V is TRBV2; the match to TRBD1 covers 8 bases. This receptor was identified in a man aged 18 to 29 in good health. The sample comprised naive CD8+ T cells sorted from blood. The CDR3 reads CASSEAESQGAILNTEAFF. The CDR3 DNA reads TGTGCCAGCAGTGAAGCGGAGTCGCAGGGGGCGATCTTGAACACTGAAGCTTTCTTT.